The rows below give T cell receptor beta chains drawn from one sample of a study of siplizumab effects on memory and regulatory T cells. The table came from immunoSEQ multiplex PCR; TCRdb's copy has only in-frame clones and leaves some out. This table has roughly 100,000 clones, over 90% appearing once. What was sequenced was Tregs sorted from blood. The receptors originated from a human donor in good health. CDR3s include the opening cysteine and the closing phenylalanine or tryptophan. D genes are given only for firm matches. Size tells how often a clone was seen (once, few, many) or the class of an expanded clone, and some rows leave it out.

clone_size	v_call	d_call	j_call	cdr3_aa	cdr3_nt
-	TRBV29-1	-	TRBJ2-3	CSVEGVWGGFTDTQYF	TGCAGCGTTGAAGGCGTATGGGGGGGCTTTACAGATACGCAGTATTTT
-	TRBV2	-	TRBJ1-1	CASEFGFTEAFF	TGTGCCAGCGAATTCGGGTTCACTGAAGCTTTCTTT
once	TRBV5-1	-	TRBJ2-1	CASSFSRGGKYYNEQFF	TGCGCCAGCAGCTTCTCGAGGGGCGGTAAATACTACAATGAGCAGTTCTTC
-	TRBV27	TRBD1	TRBJ1-2	CANRIGQGAYGYTF	TGTGCCAACCGCATCGGGCAGGGGGCCTATGGCTACACCTTC
-	TRBV7-9	-	TRBJ2-1	CASSLGGLNNEQFF	TGTGCCAGCAGCTTAGGGGGTTTGAACAATGAGCAGTTCTTC
-	TRBV11-2	-	TRBJ1-4	CASSLEFRPEKLFF	TGTGCCAGCAGCTTAGAATTTCGCCCTGAAAAACTGTTTTTT
-	TRBV10-3	TRBD2	TRBJ2-7	CAISLAGGTSYEQYF	TGTGCCATCAGTCTAGCGGGAGGCACCTCCTACGAGCAGTACTTC
-	TRBV13	-	TRBJ1-2	CASSLRGFGYTF	TGTGCCAGCAGCTTACGGGGATTTGGCTACACCTTC
-	TRBV7-9	-	TRBJ1-1	CASSSARGGYNTEAFF	TGTGCCAGCAGCTCCGCCCGGGGGGGCTATAACACTGAAGCTTTCTTT
-	TRBV7-9	-	TRBJ2-7	CASSIGRGTYEQYF	TGTGCCAGCAGCATCGGGCGAGGTACCTACGAGCAGTACTTC
once	TRBV18	-	TRBJ2-2	CASSPTGGAGVGGELFF	TGTGCCAGCTCACCTACCGGGGGAGCTGGAGTAGGCGGGGAGCTGTTTTTT
once	TRBV30	TRBD2	TRBJ2-3	CAWTLILAGGPNTQYF	TGTGCCTGGACTTTAATTCTGGCGGGGGGGCCTAATACGCAGTATTTT
-	TRBV27	TRBD2	TRBJ2-5	CASSSDTSGGWKTQYF	TGTGCCAGCAGTTCCGATACTAGCGGGGGGTGGAAGACCCAGTACTTC
-	TRBV14	-	TRBJ1-6	CASSQVSDYNSPLHF	TGTGCCAGCAGCCAAGTGTCAGACTATAATTCACCCCTCCACTTT
-	TRBV6-1	TRBD1	TRBJ1-5	CASSGPGQFISNQPQHF	TGTGCCAGCAGTGGACCGGGACAGTTTATCAGCAATCAGCCCCAGCATTTT
-	TRBV29-1	-	TRBJ2-5	CSVGLSMETQYF	TGCAGCGTGGGACTGTCAATGGAGACCCAGTACTTC
once	TRBV6-5	-	TRBJ1-2	CASSIRGAGYTF	TGTGCCAGCAGCATACGGGGGGCAGGCTACACCTTC
-	TRBV5-1	-	TRBJ2-1	CASTSGYNEQFF	TGCGCCAGTACAAGCGGCTACAATGAGCAGTTCTTC
once	TRBV7-8	TRBD2	TRBJ2-1	CASSWSGTVNEQFF	TGTGCCAGCAGCTGGAGCGGGACTGTCAATGAGCAGTTCTTC
-	TRBV6-6	-	TRBJ1-5	CASSYSWDSNQPQHF	TGTGCCAGCAGTTACTCTTGGGACAGCAATCAGCCCCAGCATTTT
-	TRBV7-8	-	TRBJ1-1	CASSFQGNTEAFF	TGTGCCAGCAGCTTTCAGGGGAACACTGAAGCTTTCTTT
-	TRBV27	-	TRBJ1-4	CASRTTGLSTNEKLFF	TGTGCCAGCAGGACAACAGGCCTTTCAACTAATGAAAAACTGTTTTTT
-	TRBV30	-	TRBJ2-7	CACFRGWEQYF	TGTGCCTGTTTTAGGGGATGGGAGCAGTACTTC